This T cell receptor (beta chain) was observed in a study of beta chain features in type 1 diabetes. Study details: Patients and healthy donors were similar in age, gender and cell yields.

The whole isolated RNA underwent reverse transcription, so sequencing captured expressed TCRB transcripts. Naive, central memory and regulatory T cell samples averaged approximately 3.6 million immunoSEQ reads each. The assay was immunoSEQ multiplex PCR, and TCRdb's table has in-frame clones only and misses some. This sample has roughly 170,000 clones, with approximately 13% found just once. The study's findings and limits: Patients and controls would share equally any PCR tilt toward shorter templates. Shorter TCRB CDR3s, moderately but significantly so, were found in Type 1 diabetes patients in all four CD4+ subsets.

J was trimmed by 5 bases and V by 2 bases; bases with no gene match: 6. Germline V gene lookup returns CDR1 SGHVS and CDR2 FQNEAQ. The CDR3 length is 14 residues. This clone has a handful of counts. The antigen is unknown. This receptor was taken from a young woman in good health. This chain joins TRBV7-8 and TRBJ2-7; 7 nucleotides align to TRBD1. Sequencing was performed on central memory CD4+ T cells from blood. The CDR3 DNA reads TGTGCCAGCAGCTTAACAGGGGAGAAGGACGAGCAGTACTTC. As protein: CASSLTGEKDEQYF.